The 23 T cell receptor beta chains presented below share a single source sample, sequenced in a study of T-cell memory formation after mild COVID-19. Each CDR3 protein is one row after TCRdb ran MiXCR on the 5' RACE reads. The table has roughly 280,000 distinct CDR3 sequences, roughly 8% seen once; the top ten hold approximately 23%. The sequencing input was PBMCs or a T cell subset sorted from them (not recorded which). The receptors derive from a man aged 18 to 30 who had mild COVID-19 (a few samples of this study predate the infection). Cell type and time point are not known.

This clonotype has only a few counts. This chain uses TRBV7-2 with TRBJ2-1; 14 bases line up with TRBD2. V lost 3 bases to trimming and J lost 10 bases; unmatched junction nucleotides: 5. The CDR3 has 15 amino acids. The germline gives CDR1 SGHTA, CDR2 FQGNSA. The CDR3, as DNA: TGTGCCAGCAGCTTGACTAGCGGGGGGGCTCTGGAGCAGTTCTTC. Translation gives CASSLTSGGALEQFF.

The chain uses TRBV6-1 and TRBJ2-5; D remains unclear. This CDR3 region has 12 residues. V dropped 2 bases and J dropped 4 bases, with 5 bases sitting between them. Germline V CDR1 and CDR2: MNHNS, SASEGT. The CDR3 DNA sequence: TGTGCCAGCAGTGAAATAGCAGAGACCCAGTACTTC. It is translated as CASSEIAETQYF.

This clonotype was detected ten times or more. This chain connects TRBV28 to TRBJ2-3; tentatively, D is TRBD1 (6 bases). Germline CDR1 MDHEN, CDR2 SYDVKM. The CDR3 runs 12 residues. The V gene lost 3 bases and the J gene lost 10 bases, with 11 bases spanning the gap. The CDR3: CASSFSEGAQYF. Written as DNA, the CDR3 is TGTGCCAGCAGTTTCAGTGAGGGGGCGCAGTATTTT.

The chain employs TRBV6-5 and TRBJ2-1; 7 bases map to TRBD1. There are 13 residues in the CDR3. V was clipped by 0 bases and J by 9 bases; unmatched bases: 2. Looked up from germline, CDR1 is MNHEY and CDR2 is SVGAGI. CDR3 bases: TGTGCCAGCAGTTACTCAGGGGGCGCTGAGCAGTTCTTC. It codes for CASSYSGGAEQFF.

The V and J genes are TRBV20-1 and TRBJ2-5; a weak D match, TRBD1 (6 bases). From germline, CDR1 is DFQATT and CDR2 SNEGSKA (reference sequence). Trimming left V 5 bases short and J 2 bases short, with 12 bases between. This CDR3 is 13 amino acids long. CDR3 DNA: TGCAGTGCTCCTGACAGGCTACAAGAGACCCAGTACTTC. Translation gives CSAPDRLQETQYF.

This clonotype came up many times. The CDR3 bases are TGCAGTGCCGACCGGGGACAGGGAATGAGGAATGAGCAGTTCTTC. This encodes CSADRGQGMRNEQFF. The gene calls are TRBV20-1 and TRBJ2-1; 9 nucleotides line up with TRBD1. Germline-derived CDR1 and CDR2 are DFQATT and SNEGSKA (reference sequence). V dropped 6 bases and J dropped 7; count of bases not matched to a gene: 13. CDR3 size: 15 residues.

In its sample, this clonotype was seen a few times. The chain employs TRBV7-4 and TRBJ1-4; D call uncertain. The CDR3 spans 16 residues. Trimming stripped 7 bases from V and 3 bases from J, with 18 bases between. The germline gives CDR1 SGHVT, CDR2 SQSDAQ. CDR3 residues: CASMPPRFVANEKLFF. The CDR3 DNA sequence: TGTGCCAGCATGCCACCCCGGTTTGTAGCTAATGAAAAACTGTTTTTT.

Only a few counts were recorded for this clonotype. This chain connects TRBV6-5 to TRBJ2-5; no clear D. CDR1 is MNHEY, CDR2 SVGAGI, per germline. This CDR3 is built from 16 residues. The V and J ends lost 5 bases and 5 bases respectively, with 21 bases between them. In nucleotides, the CDR3 is TGTGCCAGCAGTCTCTCATCCATCGAGCTGGGGGAGACCCAGTACTTC. Translated: CASSLSSIELGETQYF.

This clonotype was detected only a few times. The chain is built from TRBV14 and TRBJ2-7; the match to TRBD1 covers 9 bases. CDR3 length equals 14 residues. Germline V CDR1 and CDR2: SGHDN, FVKESK. V lost 5 bases and J lost 3; bases outside the gene matches: 5. CDR3: CASSTRDRDYEQYV. In nucleotides, the CDR3 is TGTGCCAGCAGCACCCGGGACAGGGACTACGAGCAGTACGTC.

The chain carries TRBV15 and TRBJ2-5; TRBD1 is a possible D gene (5 bases). Trimming removed 3 bases from V and 1 base from J, with 9 bases in between. Germline CDR1 LNHNV, CDR2 YYDKDF (reference sequence). The CDR3 runs to 14 residues. The DNA of the CDR3 is TGTGCCACCAGCAGTCAGGACATCCAAGAGACCCAGTACTTC. Its translation is CATSSQDIQETQYF.

The table lists this clonotype with a few counts. The V gene is TRBV4-1, the J gene TRBJ2-4; D unclear. There are 17 residues in the CDR3. Per germline, CDR1 MGHRA and CDR2 YSYEKL. V shed 4 bases and J shed 2 bases, with 18 bases lying between them. The CDR3 is CASSPAWGRDTKNIQYF. The DNA of the CDR3 is TGCGCCAGCAGCCCCGCGTGGGGTAGGGATACCAAAAACATTCAGTACTTC.

This clonotype has a count of ten or more. The chain links TRBV4-3 to TRBJ2-3; D might be TRBD2 (5 bases). The CDR3 covers 15 residues. Trimming cost V 0 bases and J 0 bases, with 7 bases left between them. CDR1 is LGHNA and CDR2 is YSLEER in the germline V gene. The CDR3 spells CASSQEEGSTDTQYF. CDR3 bases: TGCGCCAGCAGCCAAGAAGAGGGAAGCACAGATACGCAGTATTTT.

The table lists this clonotype with a few counts. The chain is built from TRBV21-1 and TRBJ2-2; TRBD1, the D gene given by the table, was not confirmed from the DNA. TRBV21-1 is labeled a pseudogene. The CDR3 totals 16 residues. The CDR3, as DNA: TGTGCCAGCAGCAAACCGGGACAGGGTTCCACCGGGGAGCTGTTTTTT. Translating it yields CASSKPGQGSTGELFF.

This clonotype appeared a few times. This sequence joins TRBV7-2 and TRBJ2-6; D unclear. The CDR3 has 13 amino acids. Trimming removed 7 bases from V and 2 bases from J, with 6 bases in between. Germline V CDR1 and CDR2: SGHTA, FQGNSA. CDR3 region: CASIGAGANVLTF. In DNA, the CDR3 is TGTGCCAGCATTGGGGCTGGGGCCAACGTCCTGACTTTC.

This clonotype was counted a few times. The V and J genes are TRBV5-6 and TRBJ2-7; TRBD1 aligns across 8 bases. There are 15 residues in the CDR3. Losses at the gene ends were 2 bases for V and 1 base for J; bases not matched to a gene: 5. CDR1 is SGHDT, CDR2 YYEEEE, per germline. CDR3 nucleotide sequence: TGTGCCAGCAGCTTAGTGTGGACAGGGTCCTACGAGCAGTACTTC. Encoded protein: CASSLVWTGSYEQYF.

This clonotype was seen a few times. This chain uses TRBV14 with TRBJ2-2; D not resolved. The CDR3 spans 15 residues. Trimming shortened V by 5 bases and J by 6 bases, and 16 bases separated the two germline ends. Germline lookup yields CDR1 SGHDN and CDR2 FVKESK. This CDR3 reads CASSSRLGGAGELFF. The CDR3 DNA reads as TGTGCCAGCAGCTCACGGTTGGGCGGAGCCGGGGAGCTGTTTTTT.

This clonotype was observed a handful of times. The gene calls are TRBV5-1 and TRBJ2-7, with a possible D match to TRBD2 (6 bases). The CDR3 contains 14 residues. V lost 4 bases, J lost 2 bases, and 13 bases lay in between. The germline gives CDR1 SGHRS, CDR2 YFSETQ. CDR3 amino acids: CASSPRDSAYEQYF. CDR3 nucleotide sequence: TGCGCCAGCAGCCCCCGGGACTCAGCCTACGAGCAGTACTTC.

This clonotype was observed a handful of times. The CDR3 is CSARWGPRDYTEAFF. The CDR3, as DNA: TGCAGTGCTAGGTGGGGGCCGAGAGATTACACTGAAGCTTTCTTT. V gene TRBV20-1 combines with J gene TRBJ1-1, with D possibly matching TRBD1 (6 bases). V was pared by 3 bases and J by 3 bases, with 17 bases between. The CDR3 contains 15 residues. The germline gives CDR1 DFQATT, CDR2 SNEGSKA (reference sequence).

This clonotype was counted between two and nine times. The chain carries TRBV2 and TRBJ2-5; D ambiguous. V lost 0 bases, J lost 5 bases, and 4 bases lay in between. Germline-derived CDR1 and CDR2 are SNHLY and FYNNEI. The CDR3 totals 12 residues. This CDR3 is CASSEARETQYF. In DNA form, the CDR3 reads TGTGCCAGCAGTGAAGCGCGGGAGACCCAGTACTTC.

The chain recombines TRBV6-1 with TRBJ1-2, with TRBD1 as a possible D gene (5 bases). This CDR3 has 14 amino acids. Germline V gives CDR1 MNHNS, CDR2 SASEGT. V lost 6 bases and J 6 bases, leaving 17 bases between the germline ends. CDR3 loop: CASRSRGDSDGYTF. CDR3 DNA: TGTGCCAGCAGATCGAGGGGTGATAGCGATGGCTACACCTTC.

This clonotype was seen a few times. The chain is built from TRBV20-1 and TRBJ2-1; 14 bases line up with TRBD2. Per germline, CDR1 DFQATT and CDR2 SNEGSKA (reference sequence). V trimming: 3 bases; J trimming: 9 bases; junction bases outside the gene matches: 4. The CDR3 has 14 amino acids. The CDR3 region has the DNA TGCAGTGCTAGGACCGGGACTAGCGGGGGTGAGCAGTTCTTC. As protein: CSARTGTSGGEQFF.

This clonotype was observed a few times. The chain is built from TRBV9 and TRBJ1-5; D is uncertain. The length of the CDR3 is 14 residues. Per the germline V gene, CDR1 is SGDLS and CDR2 is YYNGEE. V lost 4 bases and J lost 3, with 11 bases in between. CDR3 nucleotide sequence: TGTGCCAGCAGCACCGGACCAGACAATCAGCCCCAGCATTTT. Its protein product is CASSTGPDNQPQHF.

The genes are TRBV7-2 and TRBJ2-7; 9 nucleotides match TRBD2. The ends lost 5 bases at V and 1 base at J; junction bases unmatched: 3. CDR1 is SGHTA, CDR2 FQGNSA, per germline. The length of the CDR3 is 14 residues. The DNA of the CDR3 is TGTGCCAGCAGCCCCAGCGGGGGGTCCTACGAGCAGTACGTC. It codes for CASSPSGGSYEQYV.